The rows below give T cell receptor beta chains drawn from one sample of a study of cytomegalovirus exposure and HLA in healthy donors. Here immunoSEQ multiplex PCR was the method, and the copy in TCRdb shows in-frame clones only, minus some. The table has around 76,000 clones, around 72% seen once. Material: PBMCs. These receptors came from a woman aged 40-49 years in good health and CMV-seropositive. The CDR3 runs from the conserved cysteine through the conserved F or W. The D gene is left open where the match is weak. Clone size is not always given. Where it is, it says once, few, many or a class for expanded clones.

CDR3,DNA,size,J,D,V
CASSLVTSAEQFF,TGTGCTAGCAGCTTAGTTACTAGCGCCGAGCAGTTCTTC,NA,TRBJ2-1,TRBD2,TRBV7-7
CASRPSGGRYEQYF,TGTGCCAGCAGACCATCGGGGGGGCGGTACGAGCAGTACTTC,NA,TRBJ2-7,TRBD2,TRBV27
CASSPRLTDTQYF,TGTGCCAGCTCACCCAGGCTCACAGATACGCAGTATTTT,NA,TRBJ2-3,NA,TRBV18
CASGTLAGGPDTQYF,TGTGCCAGCGGCACATTAGCGGGAGGCCCAGATACGCAGTATTTT,NA,TRBJ2-3,TRBD2,TRBV5-5
CASSPPGLGTGELFF,TGTGCCAGCAGCCCACCGGGACTCGGGACCGGGGAGCTGTTTTTT,NA,TRBJ2-2,NA,TRBV2
CASLGQLNTEAFF,TGTGCCAGTCTGGGACAGCTGAACACTGAAGCTTTCTTT,NA,TRBJ1-1,TRBD1,TRBV19
CASSAGDRIDTQYF,TGTGCCAGCAGCGCTGGGGACAGGATAGATACGCAGTATTTT,NA,TRBJ2-3,TRBD1,TRBV9
CASSLNGLEEKLFF,TGTGCCAGCAGCTTGAATGGGCTCGAGGAAAAACTGTTTTTT,NA,TRBJ1-4,NA,TRBV11-2
CASSPGTGGSAYEQYF,TGTGCCAGCAGCCCCGGGACGGGGGGGTCCGCCTACGAGCAGTACTTC,once,TRBJ2-7,TRBD2,TRBV5-8
CASSPTGYTEAFF,TGCGCCAGCAGTCCGACAGGGTACACTGAAGCTTTCTTT,NA,TRBJ1-1,TRBD1,TRBV5-1
CASSQDRGGNEQFF,TGCGCCAGCAGCCAAGATCGGGGGGGTAATGAGCAGTTCTTC,once,TRBJ2-1,TRBD2,TRBV4-3
CASSFSLAGERETQYF,TGTGCCAGCAGCTTCTCACTAGCGGGGGAGAGAGAGACCCAGTACTTC,NA,TRBJ2-5,TRBD2,TRBV7-9
CASRAGQGSVETQYF,TGTGCCAGCAGAGCGGGACAGGGGTCAGTGGAGACCCAGTACTTC,NA,TRBJ2-5,TRBD1,TRBV6-6
CASSLVPLLGREGSTQYF,TGTGCCAGCAGCTTAGTCCCACTACTAGGGCGGGAGGGGAGTACGCAGTATTTT,NA,TRBJ2-3,TRBD2,TRBV7-9
CASQAGYEQYF,TGCGCCAGCCAGGCAGGCTACGAGCAGTACTTC,once,TRBJ2-7,NA,TRBV10-2
CASSLGQGRINYGYTF,TGTGCCAGCAGTTTGGGACAGGGCCGAATTAACTATGGCTACACCTTC,NA,TRBJ1-2,TRBD1,TRBV27
CASSRTVEHEKLFF,TGTGCCAGCAGCCGAACTGTAGAGCATGAAAAACTGTTTTTT,once,TRBJ1-4,NA,TRBV7-8
CASSQEGVRDRGNSPLHF,TGCGCCAGCAGCCAAGAAGGAGTCCGGGACAGGGGTAATTCACCCCTCCACTTT,once,TRBJ1-6,TRBD1,TRBV4-1
CSVARQGRQETQYF,TGCAGCGTTGCGCGACAGGGGCGACAAGAGACCCAGTACTTC,NA,TRBJ2-5,TRBD1,TRBV29-1
CASSLAQVRAPLHF,TGTGCCAGCAGCTTGGCCCAGGTCCGCGCACCCCTCCACTTT,NA,TRBJ1-6,NA,TRBV5-6
CASSLASPGTGNTIYF,TGTGCCAGCAGCTTAGCCAGCCCAGGGACTGGAAACACCATATATTTT,NA,TRBJ1-3,NA,TRBV11-2
CASSRDKGALAAVYEQYF,TGTGCCAGCTCGCGGGACAAGGGCGCTCTAGCGGCTGTTTACGAGCAGTACTTC,NA,TRBJ2-7,NA,TRBV18
CASSVVTGQGEAFF,TGTGCCAGCAGCGTAGTTACCGGACAGGGGGAAGCTTTCTTT,NA,TRBJ1-1,TRBD1,TRBV9
CASSQNNEQFF,TGCGCCAGCAGCCAAAACAATGAGCAGTTCTTC,NA,TRBJ2-1,NA,TRBV5-1
CASSWAGGEQFF,TGTGCCAGCAGCTGGGCGGGAGGTGAGCAGTTCTTC,NA,TRBJ2-1,TRBD2,TRBV7-9
CASSYRTSRAFF,TGTGCCAGCAGCTACAGGACCTCCAGGGCTTTCTTT,many,TRBJ1-1,NA,TRBV5-4
CASSTPGVYGYTF,TGTGCCAGTAGTACACCAGGGGTATATGGCTACACCTTC,NA,TRBJ1-2,NA,TRBV19
CASSDILAYEQYF,TGCGCCAGCAGTGATATACTAGCGTACGAGCAGTACTTC,NA,TRBJ2-7,TRBD2,TRBV10-2
CASSLEPGQNYGYTF,TGTGCCAGCAGCCTAGAACCGGGACAGAACTATGGCTACACCTTC,few,TRBJ1-2,TRBD1,TRBV7-2
CASSFSGRANEQFF,TGTGCCAGCAGTTTTAGCGGGAGAGCGAATGAGCAGTTCTTC,NA,TRBJ2-1,TRBD2,TRBV27
CASSDPLAGGLGSEQFF,TGTGCCAGCAGCGACCCACTAGCGGGGGGGCTTGGTAGTGAGCAGTTCTTC,NA,TRBJ2-1,TRBD2,TRBV5-6
CASNQRQGVYGYTF,TGTGCCAGCAATCAGAGACAGGGAGTCTATGGCTACACCTTC,few,TRBJ1-2,TRBD1,TRBV6-1
CASSWGTANTEAFF,TGCGCCAGCAGCTGGGGGACAGCGAACACTGAAGCTTTCTTT,once,TRBJ1-1,TRBD1,TRBV5-1
CVSSLFGTGGHTEAFF,TGTGTCAGTAGCTTGTTCGGGACAGGGGGTCACACTGAAGCTTTTTTT,NA,TRBJ1-1,TRBD1,TRBV5-6
CASSVGSTSTDTQYF,TGTGCCAGCAGTGTGGGTTCGACTAGCACAGATACGCAGTATTTT,few,TRBJ2-3,NA,TRBV6-4
CASSSPGSHRNNEKLFF,TGTGCCAGCAGCTCCCCAGGCTCCCACCGGAATAATGAAAAACTGTTTTTT,NA,TRBJ1-4,NA,TRBV7-9
CASSEVGGGGVFYNEQFF,TGTGCCAGCAGTGAAGTAGGCGGGGGAGGGGTTTTTTACAATGAGCAGTTCTTC,NA,TRBJ2-1,TRBD2,TRBV2
CASSLGVWGRATEAFF,TGTGCCAGCAGCTTGGGTGTATGGGGGCGGGCCACTGAAGCTTTCTTT,NA,TRBJ1-1,NA,TRBV7-2
CASHLALNTGELFF,TGTGCCAGCCATCTAGCGTTAAACACCGGGGAGCTGTTTTTT,few,TRBJ2-2,NA,TRBV4-2
CASSSGTRPLGNEQFF,TGTGCCAGCAGCTCCGGGACTAGGCCCCTCGGCAATGAGCAGTTCTTC,NA,TRBJ2-1,TRBD2,TRBV7-6
CASSPGQGGNSPLHF,TGTGCCAGCAGCCCCGGACAGGGAGGGAATTCACCCCTCCACTTT,NA,TRBJ1-6,TRBD1,TRBV6-5